This TCR beta chain was obtained from a study of control samples from healthy donors and cancer patients. Only in-frame clones appear in the TCRdb table, and some are missing; sequencing was by immunoSEQ multiplex PCR. The table includes about 130,000 clones, over 80% detected once. Sequencing used PBMCs. The origin of this receptor is an elderly man with head and neck cancer.

CDR3 in amino acids: CASSPTRGRDNEQFF. CDR3 DNA sequence: TGCGCCAGCAGCCCTACAAGAGGTAGGGACAATGAGCAGTTCTTC. This rearrangement joins TRBV5-1 to TRBJ2-1; D uncertain. The CDR3 is 15 residues long. The V and J ends lost 4 bases and 5 bases respectively, with 16 bases between them. Germline CDR1 and CDR2: SGHRS and YFSETQ.